The rows below give T cell receptor beta chains drawn from one sample of a study of blood T cell repertoires in COVID-19. The repertoire was sequenced with immunoSEQ multiplex PCR; TCRdb's copy has only in-frame clones and lacks some. Here the sample spans 55,000 to 80,000 clones, 82% being singletons. Sequencing used peripheral blood. Source of these receptors: a human donor in a cohort sampled during active COVID-19. Each CDR3 is given with its conserved first and last residue. The D gene is left open where the match is weak. The size field is filled for only some rows; it gives once, few, many or a size class.

CDR3nt | CDR3aa | v_gene | d_gene | j_gene | abundance
TGTGCCAGCAGTGTTACGGAGCCAACCTACAATGAGCAGTTCTTC | CASSVTEPTYNEQFF | TRBV2 | NA | TRBJ2-1 | once
TGTGCCAGCAGCTTGGGGACAATTGGCTACACCTTC | CASSLGTIGYTF | TRBV5-6 | NA | TRBJ1-2 | many
TGTGCCAGCAGTTACGTGGGGGCTTTCAATAATTCACCCCTCCACTTT | CASSYVGAFNNSPLHF | TRBV6-5 | NA | TRBJ1-6 | NA
TGTGCCAGCAGCCAAGCCACATCTGGCTACACCTTC | CASSQATSGYTF | TRBV3-1/TRBV3-2 | NA | TRBJ1-2 | NA
TGTGCCAGCAGCCAACCCGACAGGGCTGGAAACACCATATATTTT | CASSQPDRAGNTIYF | TRBV3-1/TRBV3-2 | TRBD1 | TRBJ1-3 | NA
TGTGCCAGTAGGCAGGGTACCTTTAATGAAAAACTGTTTTTT | CASRQGTFNEKLFF | TRBV19 | NA | TRBJ1-4 | NA
TGTGCCAGCAGCCCGAGACGCGGAACCAATGAGCAGTTCTTC | CASSPRRGTNEQFF | TRBV11-2 | NA | TRBJ2-1 | once
TGTGCCAGCAGTACGGACAGGATCAATCAGCCCCAGCATTTT | CASSTDRINQPQHF | TRBV28 | TRBD1 | TRBJ1-5 | NA
TGTGCCAGCAGTTTTCTCTTCGGGGAGCTGTTTTTT | CASSFLFGELFF | TRBV27 | NA | TRBJ2-2 | NA
TGTGCCAGCAGCCAAGGGTTCAGGGGGCTGTACGAGCAGTACTTC | CASSQGFRGLYEQYF | TRBV7-9 | TRBD1 | TRBJ2-7 | once
TGTGCCAGCTCGCAAACGAGGGGGCAGACTGAAGCTTTCTTT | CASSQTRGQTEAFF | TRBV18 | TRBD1 | TRBJ1-1 | NA
TGTGCCAGCAGCCGAAGAGCGGGGGGCCTCGATACGCAGTATTTT | CASSRRAGGLDTQYF | TRBV13 | TRBD2 | TRBJ2-3 | NA
TGTGCCAGCATCCCCCCGGGGACAGGAAGGATGGAGACCCAGTACTTC | CASIPPGTGRMETQYF | TRBV28 | TRBD1 | TRBJ2-5 | NA
TGTGCCAGCAGTCCCCGGGACTACCGCACAGATACGCAGTATTTT | CASSPRDYRTDTQYF | TRBV6-1 | TRBD2 | TRBJ2-3 | NA
TGTGCCAGCAGACGTGCGTTCGGCTCTGGAAACACCATATATTTT | CASRRAFGSGNTIYF | TRBV6-5 | NA | TRBJ1-3 | NA